This T cell receptor beta chain was sequenced for a study of blood T cell repertoires in COVID-19. The CDR3 is 12 amino acids. Germline V lookup: CDR1 ENHRY, CDR2 SYGVKD. V dropped 2 bases and J dropped 5 bases, with 6 bases sitting between them. This clone was seen only once. Clones were read by immunoSEQ multiplex PCR, and TCRdb kept only the in-frame ones, dropping some. The sample shows tens of thousands of clones, almost 90% of them seen only once. This clonotype was obtained from a woman between 65 and 79 years old with acute or convalescent COVID-19. J is TRBJ1-2 and V is TRBV10-3; D not certain. The sequencing input was peripheral blood. The CDR3 DNA is TGTGCCATCAGTGAGGGGAGTTATGGCTACACCTTC. Translated, it gives CAISEGSYGYTF.